The 28 T cell receptor beta chains presented below share a single source sample, sequenced in a study of T cell clonality in common variable immunodeficiency. Overall study results and limits: Fewer deletions and N-nucleotide insertions were reportedly seen in common variable immunodeficiency TCR beta sequences.

These receptors lack a known antigen. Sequencing was performed with immunoSEQ multiplex PCR; in TCRdb, only in-frame clones are kept and a portion is missing. The sample totals approximately 8,800 clones. Source material: peripheral blood mononuclear cells. Every receptor here comes from a human donor with common variable immunodeficiency.

On this clone: The read stops 3 residues short of the end of the CDR3; the missing end is completed from the germline J gene. This chain joins TRBV7-9 and TRBJ2-7; D is uncertain. The CDR3 is 11 amino acids. The germline V gene has CDR1 SEHNR and CDR2 FQNEAQ (reference sequence). V was pared by 5 bases and J by 4 bases, with 6 bases between. This CDR3 reads CASSLSYEQYF. The sequenced part of the CDR3 DNA is TGTGCCAGCAGCCTTAGTTACGAG.

CDR3 DNA, as far as it was read: TGTGCCAGCTCCCCTCGGCCCGCTACAGGCGAATACAATCAGCCC. This translates into CASSPRPATGEYNQP. The entire CDR3 protein is CASSPRPATGEYNQPQHF. The V call is TRBV18, the J call TRBJ1-5, with D possibly being TRBD1 (5 bases). The DNA ends 3 residues before the CDR3 does, and the rest of the CDR3 is filled in from the germline J gene. The germline V gene encodes CDR1 KGHSH and CDR2 LQKENI. This CDR3 spans 18 amino acids. V was pared by 6 bases and J by 3 bases, with 24 bases between.

Note on this clone: Read data end 3 residues before the CDR3 end; the end is taken from the germline J gene. This chain links TRBV20-1 with TRBJ2-7; 7 bases agree with TRBD1. CDR1 and CDR2 (germline): DFQATT, SNEGSKA (reference sequence). This CDR3 region has 12 residues. After removal of 6 bases from V and 3 bases from J, the junction contained 5 bases not matched to a gene. CDR3 DNA (partial): TGCAGTGCGACCCGACAGGGCTACGAG. This codes for CSATRQGYE. The CDR3 reads in full as CSATRQGYEQYF.

Considering frequency, this clone is medium-sized. The CDR3 sequence: CSAEWETQYF. CDR3 DNA (partial): TGCAGCGCAGAATGGGAGACC. The J gene is TRBJ2-5, the V gene TRBV29-1; D remains unclear. The read terminates 3 residues before the CDR3 end, so the remaining end is supplied by the germline J gene. The CDR3 spans 10 residues. V shed 7 bases and J shed 5 bases, with 8 bases lying between them. From germline, CDR1 is SQVTM and CDR2 ANQGSEA.

Turning to this clone: The sequence runs out 3 residues before the end of the CDR3; the remainder is reconstructed from the germline J gene. The chain recombines TRBV7-9 with TRBJ2-5; 10 positions match TRBD1. After removal of 3 bases from V and 3 bases from J, the junction contained 4 bases not matched to a gene. CDR1 is SEHNR, CDR2 FQNEAQ, per germline (reference sequence). CDR3 length: 15 amino acids. This CDR3 reads CASSFTGQGKETQYF. The DNA read from the CDR3 is TGTGCCAGCAGCTTTACGGGACAGGGGAAAGAGACC. Complete variable domain (other parts from reference TRBV7-9 and TRBJ2-5): DTGVSQNPRHKITKRGQNVTFRCDPISEHNRLYWYRQTLGQGPEFLTYFQNEAQLEKSRLLSDRFSAERPKGSFSTLEIQRTEQGDSAMYLCASSFTGQGKETQYFGPGTRLLVL.

With regard to this clone: The read ends 3 residues shy of where the CDR3 ends; the end is completed using the germline J gene. This chain connects TRBV2 to TRBJ1-5; D remains unclear. Trimming cost V 5 bases and J 4 bases, with 9 bases left between them. The CDR3 is 13 residues long. Germline V gene lookup returns CDR1 SNHLY and CDR2 FYNNEI. CDR3 loop: CASSRDWNQPQHF. Incomplete CDR3 DNA: TGTGCCAGCAGTCGCGATTGGAATCAGCCC.

To note about this clone: The read comes to an end 3 residues before the CDR3 does, leaving the germline J gene to fill in the end. The chain recombines TRBV7-9 with TRBJ2-3; TRBD1 matches 7 bases. The CDR3 covers 14 residues. Germline values: CDR1 SEHNR, CDR2 FQNEAQ (reference sequence). J lost 2 bases, V lost 7 bases, and 6 bases had no gene match. The covered CDR3 bases are TGTGCCAGCACAACAGGGGAATTCACAGATACG. The encoded protein is CASTTGEFTDT. The full CDR3 protein reads CASTTGEFTDTQYF.

Regarding this clone: The read terminates 3 residues before the CDR3 end, so the remaining end is supplied by the germline J gene. The chain is built from TRBV7-2 and TRBJ2-5; D unresolved. The CDR3 runs to 13 residues. Germline V lookup: CDR1 SGHTA, CDR2 FQGNSA. The V and J ends lost 0 bases and 5 bases respectively, with 7 bases between them. CDR3 loop: CASSLAPRETQYF. The sequenced part of the CDR3 DNA is TGTGCCAGCAGCTTAGCCCCAAGGGAGACC.

A word on this clone: The sequenced fragment ends 3 residues before the CDR3 boundary, so the rest is inferred from the germline J gene. The chain combines TRBV7-2 with TRBJ2-1; 11 positions match TRBD2. This CDR3 region has 15 residues. Germline lookup yields CDR1 SGHTA and CDR2 FQGNSA. Trimming took 4 bases from V and 7 from J; bases not matched to a gene: 6. Incomplete CDR3 DNA: TGTGCCAGCAGCTCTTTTAGCGGGGGGGGGAATGAG. Its translation is CASSSFSGGGNE. The full CDR3 protein is CASSSFSGGGNEQFF.

Concerning this clone itself: From the germline J gene comes the end of the CDR3, since the read stops 3 residues before it. This chain connects TRBV19 to TRBJ2-1; D uncertain. The CDR3 has 11 residues. Germline CDR1 is LNHDA and CDR2 is SQIVND (reference sequence). Trimming pared 4 bases from V and 9 bases from J, leaving 7 bases between. The sequenced CDR3 bases are TGTGCCAGTAGTAAACGCGGTGAG. This gives the protein CASSKRGE. From start to end, the CDR3 is CASSKRGEQFF.

Worth noting for this clone: With the read ending 3 residues before the CDR3 end, the germline J gene is used to fill in that end. This chain uses TRBV2 with TRBJ1-2, with TRBD1 identical over 7 bases. The CDR3 length is 16 residues. Germline CDR1 reads SNHLY; CDR2 reads FYNNEI. V trimming: 5 bases; J trimming: 1 base; junction bases outside the gene matches: 10. The CDR3 DNA, read in part, is TGTGCCAGCAGTAAAGGGACAGACGTATTTAACTATGGC. It specifies CASSKGTDVFNYG. The entire CDR3 is CASSKGTDVFNYGYTF.

A word on this clone: The read halts 3 residues ahead of the CDR3 end, with the missing end drawn from the germline J gene. V gene TRBV20-1 combines with J gene TRBJ2-5; 11 bases are shared with TRBD1. The CDR3 loop spans 16 amino acids. Germline values: CDR1 DFQATT, CDR2 SNEGSKA (reference sequence). The J segment lost 4 bases and the V segment lost 0 bases, leaving 7 bases of the junction unmatched. The covered CDR3 bases are TGCAGTGCTAGAGATGCCGGGACAGGGGGTACAGAGACC. It yields the protein CSARDAGTGGTET. The CDR3, in full, reads CSARDAGTGGTETQYF.

With respect to this clone: The CDR3 extends 3 residues past the end of the read, so its final part is completed from the germline J gene. The J gene is TRBJ2-5, the V gene TRBV7-2; 11 nucleotides match TRBD2. Trimming at V came to 0 bases and at J to 1 base, leaving 7 bases not matched to a gene. The CDR3 loop spans 18 amino acids. Looked up from germline, CDR1 is SGHTA and CDR2 is FQGNSA. The covered CDR3 bases are TGTGCCAGCAGCTTAGCGCGGGTAGCGGGGGGGATCCAAGAGACC. Amino acids: CASSLARVAGGIQET. The whole CDR3 protein is CASSLARVAGGIQETQYF.

Comment on this clone: Read coverage stops 3 residues before the CDR3 terminus; the germline J gene supplies the remainder. The V call is TRBV5-1, the J call TRBJ2-1, with 8 nucleotides matching TRBD2. Trimming at V came to 3 bases and at J to 1 base, leaving 3 bases not matched to a gene. Germline V lookup: CDR1 SGHRS, CDR2 YFSETQ. CDR3 size: 15 residues. The sequenced CDR3 bases are TGCGCCAGCAGCTCCGGGACTAGTTCCTACAATGAG. This gives the protein CASSSGTSSYNE. In full, the CDR3 reads CASSSGTSSYNEQFF.

Concerning this clone itself: The CDR3 end falls 3 residues outside the read, so it is completed with the germline J gene. V usage is TRBV30 and J usage is TRBJ1-4; tentatively, D is TRBD1 (6 bases). Between the trimmed V and J ends, which lost 0 bases and 7 bases, there was a span of 18 bases. There are 16 residues in the CDR3. CDR1 is GTSNPN and CDR2 is SVGIG in the germline V gene (reference sequence). The CDR3 protein is CAWSVPWGRRGEKLFF. The DNA read from the CDR3 is TGTGCCTGGAGTGTACCCTGGGGGCGAAGGGGTGAAAAA.

With regard to this clone: The CDR3 end is not reached by the read, which stops 3 residues before it; the germline J gene fills it in. The V gene is TRBV23-1, the J gene TRBJ1-4; the D is unclear. TRBV23-1 is an ORF; its function is uncertain. The CDR3 totals 16 residues. The V and J ends lost 0 bases and 4 bases respectively, with 12 bases between them. CDR3 amino acids: CASSQSWQANNEKLFF. The CDR3 DNA, read in part, is TGCGCCAGCAGTCAATCGTGGCAGGCCAATAATGAAAAA.

In the case of this clone: The CDR3 end lies 3 residues beyond the end of the read and is filled in from the germline J gene. The V gene is TRBV19, the J gene TRBJ1-4; 7 bases are shared with TRBD1. V lost 4 bases, J lost 6 bases, and 5 bases stayed unmatched. The germline V gene encodes CDR1 LNHDA and CDR2 SQIVND (reference sequence). The CDR3 consists of 14 residues. The CDR3 protein is CASSKRTGDEKLFF. Incomplete CDR3 DNA: TGTGCCAGTAGTAAGAGAACAGGGGATGAAAAA.

The sequenced part of the CDR3 DNA is TGCAGTGCTATTCCTAGCGGGACCGTCTATACG. This codes for CSAIPSGTVYT. In full, the CDR3 reads CSAIPSGTVYTQYF. The V and J genes are TRBV20-1 and TRBJ2-3, with TRBD2 identical over 9 bases. The read comes to an end 3 residues before the CDR3 does, leaving the germline J gene to fill in the end. The CDR3 runs 14 residues. V lost 4 bases, J lost 7 bases, and 9 bases stayed unmatched. Germline CDR1 DFQATT, CDR2 SNEGSKA (reference sequence).

Note on this clone: Sequencing ends 3 residues short of the CDR3 end; the germline J gene provides the rest. The rearrangement links TRBV6-1 to TRBJ2-7; no firm D call. The CDR3 is 13 residues long. Between the trimmed V and J ends, which lost 0 bases and 6 bases, there was a span of 9 bases. The germline V gene encodes CDR1 MNHNS and CDR2 SASEGT. The CDR3 DNA, read in part, is TGTGCCAGCAGTGAAGCCAGTTCGGGCGAG. Its protein is CASSEASSGE. The entire CDR3 is CASSEASSGEQYF.

Concerning this clone: With the read ending 3 residues before the CDR3 end, the germline J gene is used to fill in that end. This chain connects TRBV7-2 to TRBJ2-5, with D possibly being TRBD1 (5 bases). Germline CDR1 and CDR2: SGHTA and FQGNSA. V lost 5 bases and J lost 5, with 15 bases in between. This CDR3 comprises 14 residues. CDR3 loop: CASSPPDTWETQYF. The DNA read from the CDR3 is TGTGCCAGCAGCCCCCCGGACACATGGGAGACC. Based on the CDR3 plus reference TRBV7-2 and TRBJ2-5, the full variable domain is GAGVSQSPSNKVTEKGKDVELRCDPISGHTALYWYRQSLGQGLEFLIYFQGNSAPDKSGLPSDRFSAERTGGSVSTLTIQRTQQEDSAVYLCASSPPDTWETQYFGPGTRLLVL.

In the case of this clone: The read comes to an end 3 residues before the CDR3 does, leaving the germline J gene to fill in the end. The rearrangement links TRBV19 to TRBJ2-7; 7 bases are shared with TRBD1. Per germline, CDR1 LNHDA and CDR2 SQIVND (reference sequence). This CDR3 contains 13 residues. V shed 8 bases, J shed 1 base, and the junction held 5 bases outside the gene matches. The covered CDR3 bases are TGTGCCAGTTCAGGGGGTGTTTCCTACGAG. It is translated as CASSGGVSYE. The whole CDR3 sequence is CASSGGVSYEQYF.

CDR3 amino acids: CASSQGTSVSPLHF. The CDR3 bases that were read are TGTGCCAGCAGTCAGGGAACTTCCGTCTCACCC. The chain uses TRBV2 and TRBJ1-6, with D perhaps matching TRBD1 (5 bases). The read ends 3 residues shy of where the CDR3 ends; the end is completed using the germline J gene. V was shortened by 5 bases and J by 10 bases, with 15 bases between the two germline ends. Germline lookup yields CDR1 SNHLY and CDR2 FYNNEI. The CDR3 is made up of 14 amino acids.

As regards this clone: The read is 3 residues too short to cover the CDR3 end, so that end is filled in from the germline J gene. This chain links TRBV7-2 with TRBJ1-2, with 7 bases identical to TRBD1. The CDR3 sequence is 14 residues long. The ends lost 5 bases at V and 0 bases at J; junction bases unmatched: 3. Germline V lookup: CDR1 SGHTA, CDR2 FQGNSA. The chain's CDR3 is CASSRGQPNYGYTF. The covered CDR3 bases are TGTGCCAGCAGCCGGGGACAGCCTAACTATGGC.

CDR3 sequence reads: CASSLARQVTTDTQYF. The sequenced CDR3 bases are TGTGCCAGCAGCTTAGCGCGACAGGTTACGACGGATACG. The V and J genes are TRBV7-2 and TRBJ2-3; the D gene is possibly TRBD1 (6 bases). The read terminates 3 residues ahead of where the CDR3 ends, so the germline J gene completes it. Trimming left V 0 bases short and J 6 bases short, with 16 bases between. CDR1 is SGHTA and CDR2 is FQGNSA in the germline V gene. The CDR3 extends over 16 amino acids.

Here the CDR3 reads CASSIGSTDTQYF. The part of the CDR3 DNA that was read is TGTGCCAGTAGTATCGGTAGCACAGATACG. J is TRBJ2-3 and V is TRBV19; no firm D call. The read finishes 3 residues shy of the CDR3 end, and the germline J gene is used to complete it. CDR3 length: 13 residues. Germline CDR1 reads LNHDA; CDR2 reads SQIVND (reference sequence). V was trimmed by 3 bases and J by 0 bases, leaving 4 bases between them. The variable domain in full, completed from reference TRBV19 and TRBJ2-3, reads DGGITQSPKYLFRKEGQNVTLSCEQNLNHDAMYWYRQDPGQGLRLIYYSQIVNDFQKGDIAEGYSVSREKKESFPLTVTSAQKNPTAFYLCASSIGSTDTQYFGPGTRLTVL.

Regarding this clone: The read terminates 3 residues ahead of where the CDR3 ends, so the germline J gene completes it. The V gene is TRBV2, the J gene TRBJ2-7, with TRBD2 matching over 8 bases. The CDR3 has 15 residues. V lost 1 base and J lost 3; bases outside the gene matches: 5. CDR1 is SNHLY, CDR2 FYNNEI, per germline. CDR3 DNA (partial): TGTGCCAGCAGTGAAGGGACTAGCCCTATCTACGAG. It specifies CASSEGTSPIYE. The full CDR3 reads CASSEGTSPIYEQYF.

About this clone itself: Read sequence stops 3 residues before the CDR3 end, and the germline J gene provides the missing end. The rearrangement links TRBV19 to TRBJ1-4; 9 nucleotides align to TRBD1. The germline CDR1 and CDR2 sequences are LNHDA and SQIVND (reference sequence). V shed 4 bases, J shed 6 bases, and the junction held 3 bases outside the gene matches. The CDR3 contains 14 residues. CDR3 bases read: TGTGCCAGTAGTAGGACAGGGGCCGATGAAAAA. Its translation is CASSRTGADEK. The entire CDR3 reads CASSRTGADEKLFF.

Notes on this clone: The read finishes 3 residues shy of the CDR3 end, and the germline J gene is used to complete it. The V and J genes are TRBV7-9 and TRBJ2-2, with D possibly matching TRBD2 (6 bases). Deletions cut 6 bases from V and 7 bases from J, with 18 bases between. This CDR3 is 15 amino acids long. CDR1 SEHNR and CDR2 FQNEAQ come from the germline V gene (reference sequence). The chain's CDR3 is CASRSGTGKNGELFF. The CDR3 bases that were read are TGTGCCAGCAGAAGTGGGACTGGGAAGAACGGGGAG.